Shown below are 26 T cell receptor beta chains from a single sample sequenced in a study of blood T cell repertoires in COVID-19. Profiling relied on immunoSEQ multiplex PCR, and the TCRdb table lists in-frame clones only, not all of them. This sample has more than 85,000 clones; 82% occur once, and the top ten carry 15% to 20%. Sequenced input: peripheral blood. The receptors were sampled from an older man with acute or convalescent COVID-19.

This sequence joins TRBV30 and TRBJ2-7; D is possibly TRBD2 (5 bases). V was cut by 8 bases and J by 5 bases, with 16 bases left in between. In germline, CDR1 is GTSNPN, CDR2 SVGIG (reference sequence). This CDR3 comprises 12 residues. The DNA of the CDR3 is TGTGCCCTGGAGGTCGGGCTCGACGAGCAGTACTTC. It translates to CALEVGLDEQYF. The complete variable domain, with remaining parts taken from reference TRBV30 and TRBJ2-7, reads SQTIHQWPATLVQPVGSPLSLECTVEGTSNPNLYWYRQAAGRGLQLLFYSVGIGQISSEVPQNLSASRPQDRQFILSSKKLLLSDSGFYLCALEVGLDEQYFGPGTRLTVT.

The CDR3 loop is CASSLGLPLAGSGEQYF. The DNA for the CDR3 is TGTGCCAGCAGCTTAGGCCTCCCTCTAGCGGGATCTGGGGAGCAGTACTTC. J is TRBJ2-7 and V is TRBV7-2; 9 bases are a match to TRBD2. With 1 base clipped from V and 7 bases from J, the junction kept 14 bases outside the gene matches. This CDR3 has 17 residues. Germline V gene sequence: CDR1 SGHTA, CDR2 FQGNSA. The variable domain in full, completed from reference TRBV7-2 and TRBJ2-7, reads GAGVSQSPSNKVTEKGKDVELRCDPISGHTALYWYRQSLGQGLEFLIYFQGNSAPDKSGLPSDRFSAERTGGSVSTLTIQRTQQEDSAVYLCASSLGLPLAGSGEQYFGPGTRLTVT.

The chain has TRBV3-1 (or the pseudogene TRBV3-2) and TRBJ2-1; possible D gene TRBD2, 5 bases. Germline-derived CDR1 and CDR2 are LGHDT and YNNKEL (reference sequence). The V gene lost 2 bases and the J gene lost 6 bases, with 8 bases spanning the gap. The CDR3 covers 13 residues. DNA for the CDR3: TGTGCCAGCAGCCAAAGAGGAGGCAATGAGCAGTTCTTC. Translated: CASSQRGGNEQFF.

V usage is TRBV19 and J usage is TRBJ2-2; D is perhaps TRBD2 (5 bases). V was shortened by 1 base and J by 1 base, with 7 bases between the two germline ends. Germline V lookup: CDR1 LNHDA, CDR2 SQIVND (reference sequence). The CDR3 totals 15 residues. The CDR3 nucleotides are TGTGCCAGTAGTATAGGGAGGATGAACACCGGGGAGCTGTTTTTT. Translating it yields CASSIGRMNTGELFF.

The DNA for the CDR3 is TGTGCCAGCAGCGTACAGGGAACCAGTAATGAAAAACTGTTTTTT. Protein: CASSVQGTSNEKLFF. The chain joins TRBV9 to TRBJ1-4; D may be TRBD1 (5 bases). This CDR3 contains 15 residues. Trimming pared 1 base from V and 4 bases from J, leaving 11 bases between. Germline V lookup: CDR1 SGDLS, CDR2 YYNGEE.

This rearrangement joins TRBV2 to TRBJ2-2; TRBD2 matches at 7 bases. V was clipped by 8 bases and J by 2 bases; unmatched bases: 5. Germline V gene lookup returns CDR1 SNHLY and CDR2 FYNNEI. This CDR3 has 14 residues. CDR3 residues: CASQRDLNTGELFF. In DNA form, the CDR3 reads TGTGCCAGCCAGCGGGACTTAAACACCGGGGAGCTGTTTTTT.

The chain recombines TRBV7-2 with TRBJ2-1; 9 bases match TRBD2. Trimming took 1 base from V and 8 from J; bases not matched to a gene: 15. The CDR3 runs 18 residues. Germline V CDR1 and CDR2: SGHTA, FQGNSA. CDR3 amino acids: CASSLVPLDRGGEDEQFF. The DNA of the CDR3 is TGTGCCAGCAGCTTAGTGCCCCTCGACCGCGGGGGGGAGGATGAGCAGTTCTTC.

J is TRBJ1-4 and V is TRBV7-2; 7 bases fit TRBD1. The ends lost 1 base at V and 6 bases at J; junction bases unmatched: 5. Germline CDR1 SGHTA, CDR2 FQGNSA. CDR3 length equals 15 residues. This chain's CDR3 is CASSLVYRGDEKLFF. The CDR3, as DNA: TGTGCCAGCAGCTTAGTGTACAGGGGAGATGAAAAACTGTTTTTT.

This chain connects TRBV30 to TRBJ1-1, with D hard to call. The CDR3 has 13 amino acids. V lost 4 bases and J 5 bases, leaving 14 bases between the germline ends. The V gene's germline CDR1 is GTSNPN and CDR2 SVGIG (reference sequence). In nucleotides, the CDR3 is TGTGCCTGGAAGCCTTTTCCGGGAACTGAAGCTTTCTTT. Translating it yields CAWKPFPGTEAFF.

The V gene is TRBV2, the J gene TRBJ2-5, with D possibly matching TRBD2 (6 bases). The germline V and J ends were trimmed by 0 bases and 2 bases, with 13 bases remaining between them. The germline CDR1 and CDR2 sequences are SNHLY and FYNNEI. The CDR3 extends over 16 amino acids. The CDR3 bases are TGTGCCAGCAGTGAAGCGCGTGAGGGGAGGCAAGAGACCCAGTACTTC. Translated: CASSEAREGRQETQYF.

This clone showed up just a few times. This rearrangement joins TRBV11-2 to TRBJ1-6; TRBD1 matches at 10 bases. The CDR3 totals 19 residues. From germline, CDR1 is SGHAT and CDR2 FQNNGV. After removal of 6 bases from V and 1 base from J, the junction contained 12 bases not matched to a gene. The CDR3 is CASRPGGQGQGSYNSPLHF. The CDR3 nucleotides are TGTGCCAGCAGGCCTGGGGGACAGGGGCAAGGTTCCTATAATTCACCCCTCCACTTT. The full variable domain, rest sourced from reference TRBV11-2 and TRBJ1-6, is EAGVAQSPRYKIIEKRQSVAFWCNPISGHATLYWYQQILGQGPKLLIQFQNNGVVDDSQLPKDRFSAERLKGVDSTLKIQPAKLEDSAVYLCASRPGGQGQGSYNSPLHFGNGTRLTVT.

This sequence joins TRBV27 and TRBJ2-6, with D possibly matching TRBD2 (6 bases). This CDR3 is built from 18 residues. V lost 0 bases and J 0 bases, leaving 12 bases between the germline ends. Germline V CDR1 and CDR2: MNHEY, SMNVEV (reference sequence). CDR3 coding DNA: TGTGCCAGCAGTTTATCCGGCGGGGTTCGCTCTGGGGCCAACGTCCTGACTTTC. This codes for CASSLSGGVRSGANVLTF.

V usage is TRBV7-9 and J usage is TRBJ2-1, with 14 positions matching TRBD2. The CDR3 spans 19 residues. With V trimmed by 4 bases and J by 10 bases, 18 bases remained unmatched. CDR1 and CDR2 (germline): SEHNR, FQNEAQ (reference sequence). The CDR3 spells CASSSGTSGSFSNIEEQFF. The DNA of the CDR3 is TGTGCCAGCAGCTCCGGGACTAGCGGGAGCTTCTCAAACATCGAGGAGCAGTTCTTC.

CDR3 DNA sequence: TGTGCCAGCAGCCCTATCGGGACAGCGGCTAACTATGGCTACACCTTC. It codes for CASSPIGTAANYGYTF. The genes are TRBV5-7 and TRBJ1-2; 7 nucleotides align to TRBD1. TRBV5-7 falls under the ORF class, with uncertain function. This CDR3 has 16 residues. The V segment lost 4 bases and the J segment 0 bases; nucleotides outside the gene matches: 9.

The genes are TRBV3-1 (or the pseudogene TRBV3-2) and TRBJ1-1; D unresolved. Trimming cost V 3 bases and J 5 bases, with 13 bases left between them. This CDR3 spans 14 amino acids. Germline V gene data show CDR1 as LGHDT and CDR2 as YNNKEL (reference sequence). CDR3 sequence: CASSHLKFSTEAFF. CDR3 bases: TGTGCCAGCAGCCACCTCAAGTTCAGTACTGAAGCTTTCTTT.

The chain is built from TRBV5-4 and TRBJ2-7, with TRBD2 as a possible D gene (5 bases). Trimming removed 0 bases from V and 0 bases from J, with 13 bases in between. CDR1 and CDR2 from the germline V gene are SGHNT and YYREEE (reference sequence). This CDR3 comprises 16 residues. The CDR3 bases are TGTGCCAGCAGCTTGGACACGGCGGGCGGCTCCTACGAGCAGTACTTC. Translating it yields CASSLDTAGGSYEQYF.

This clone was observed a few times. The chain carries TRBV14 and TRBJ2-1, with 7 bases that match TRBD2. The CDR3 consists of 15 residues. The V gene end was trimmed by 4 bases and the J gene end by 4 bases; junction bases not matched to a gene: 7. Per the germline V gene, CDR1 is SGHDN and CDR2 is FVKESK. CDR3 sequence reads: CASSLAVGGYNEQFF. The DNA of the CDR3 is TGTGCCAGCAGCCTGGCGGTCGGGGGGTACAATGAGCAGTTCTTC.

V and J are TRBV7-2 and TRBJ2-4, with 7 bases matching TRBD1. CDR3 length equals 19 residues. Germline V CDR1 and CDR2: SGHTA, FQGNSA. J was trimmed by 0 bases and V by 1 base; bases with no gene match: 12. The CDR3 loop reads CASSLGQGEPRPAKNIQYF. The CDR3 DNA is TGTGCCAGCAGCTTAGGCCAGGGGGAGCCTAGACCAGCCAAAAACATTCAGTACTTC.

The rearrangement links TRBV4-2 to TRBJ2-3; a weak D match, TRBD2 (6 bases). V lost 0 bases to trimming and J lost 1 base, with 11 bases between them. Germline assignment: CDR1 LGHNA and CDR2 YNFKEQ. The CDR3 consists of 16 residues. The CDR3 sequence: CASSQETGDRTDTQYF. The CDR3 nucleotides read TGTGCCAGCAGCCAAGAGACGGGAGATCGCACAGATACGCAGTATTTT.

The chain carries TRBV6-5 and TRBJ1-3; TRBD1 aligns across 9 bases. Germline CDR1 MNHEY, CDR2 SVGAGI. The CDR3 sequence is 14 residues long. V shed 6 bases and J 4 bases; nucleotides not matched to a gene: 4. The CDR3: CASSSTGGGNTIYF. CDR3 bases: TGTGCCAGCAGCTCAACAGGGGGCGGAAACACCATATATTTT.

This clone has a count of ten or more. The chain carries TRBV19 and TRBJ2-3, with D perhaps TRBD1 (7 bases). Germline values: CDR1 LNHDA, CDR2 SQIVND (reference sequence). V gave up 5 bases and J gave up 8 bases, with 17 bases separating them. The CDR3 runs 14 residues. The CDR3: CASSQGGGMGTQYF. As DNA, the CDR3 is TGTGCCAGTAGTCAAGGAGGGGGCATGGGTACGCAGTATTTT.

This chain connects TRBV2 to TRBJ2-3, with D uncertain. The germline V gene encodes CDR1 SNHLY and CDR2 FYNNEI. Trimming shortened V by 1 base and J by 5 bases, and 7 bases separated the two germline ends. The CDR3 contains 13 residues. In DNA, the CDR3 is TGTGCCAGCAGTGAAGGAGCTGTAGATACGCAGTATTTT. Translating it yields CASSEGAVDTQYF. Combining the CDR3 with reference TRBV2 and TRBJ2-3 gives the whole variable domain EPEVTQTPSHQVTQMGQEVILRCVPISNHLYFYWYRQILGQKVEFLVSFYNNEISEKSEIFDDQFSVERPDGSNFTLKIRSTKLEDSAMYFCASSEGAVDTQYFGPGTRLTVL.

The chain is built from TRBV9 and TRBJ2-3, with D possibly being TRBD1 (6 bases). The germline V and J ends were trimmed by 2 bases and 3 bases, with 16 bases remaining between them. The CDR3 length is 16 residues. Germline V gene data show CDR1 as SGDLS and CDR2 as YYNGEE. CDR3 sequence (DNA): TGTGCCAGCAGCGTGTTTCAGGGGCTGGGAACAGATACGCAGTATTTT. It is translated as CASSVFQGLGTDTQYF. Supplemented by reference TRBV9 and TRBJ2-3, the full variable domain reads DSGVTQTPKHLITATGQRVTLRCSPRSGDLSVYWYQQSLDQGLQFLIQYYNGEERAKGNILERFSAQQFPDLHSELNLSSLELGDSALYFCASSVFQGLGTDTQYFGPGTRLTVL.

This chain links TRBV19 with TRBJ1-1; D possibly corresponds to TRBD1 (6 bases). Looked up from germline, CDR1 is LNHDA and CDR2 is SQIVND (reference sequence). This CDR3 spans 15 amino acids. V lost 3 bases, J lost 4 bases, and 15 bases lay in between. The DNA of the CDR3 is TGTGCCAGTAGTATCCAGGGCCAGGGGAGCACTGAAGCTTTCTTT. Protein: CASSIQGQGSTEAFF. The variable domain in full, with the rest retrieved from reference TRBV19 and TRBJ1-1, is DGGITQSPKYLFRKEGQNVTLSCEQNLNHDAMYWYRQDPGQGLRLIYYSQIVNDFQKGDIAEGYSVSREKKESFPLTVTSAQKNPTAFYLCASSIQGQGSTEAFFGQGTRLTVV.

On this clone: Other nucleotide sequences in the sample specify the same CDR3. The chain links TRBV7-2 to TRBJ2-5, with TRBD2 as a possible D gene (6 bases). The CDR3 is made up of 13 amino acids. Trimming removed 3 bases at V and 5 bases at J, with 10 bases between. From germline, CDR1 is SGHTA and CDR2 FQGNSA. The CDR3 DNA reads as TGTGCCAGCAGCTTGGGTCGGGGGGAGACCCAGTACTTC. It encodes CASSLGRGETQYF.

V usage is TRBV19 and J usage is TRBJ2-3; 11 nucleotides match TRBD2. The V and J ends lost 5 bases and 4 bases, in that order; junction bases with no gene match: 8. This CDR3 has 16 residues. Looked up from germline, CDR1 is LNHDA and CDR2 is SQIVND (reference sequence). CDR3 nucleotides: TGTGCCAGTAGTCTAACCTCGACTAGCGGGGCAGATACGCAGTATTTT. The encoded protein is CASSLTSTSGADTQYF.